The T cell receptor (beta chain) under discussion was sequenced for a study of T cells after yellow fever vaccination. TCRdb re-called the 5' RACE reads through MiXCR, storing one row per CDR3 protein. The sample lists tens of thousands of distinct CDR3 sequences, around 7% occurring once. This TCR came from a man aged 18 to 30 who received the YFV17D yellow fever vaccine. Here the sequenced sample was CD8+ T cells sorted from PBMCs, taken 10 days after the first yellow fever vaccination.

The CDR3 region has the DNA TGTGCCATAATTCTCCCGGGCCGCGCCTACGAGCAGTACTTC. This translates into CAIILPGRAYEQYF. The rearrangement links TRBV24-1 to TRBJ2-7; D is uncertain. CDR1 is KGHDR, CDR2 SFDVKD, per germline. The germline V and J ends were trimmed by 11 bases and 2 bases, with 18 bases remaining between them. The CDR3 covers 14 residues.